One T cell receptor (beta chain) is described in this entry. Germline V gene data show CDR1 as MNHEY and CDR2 as SMNVEV (reference sequence). The CDR3 totals 14 residues. Trimming took off 2 bases at V and 7 bases at J, with 12 bases between the two ends. The data derive from a study of CD8 T cells in Susac syndrome. Random hexamers primed reverse transcription of about 0.45 to 1 ug RNA. The TCR beta CDR3 was amplified by immunoSEQ multiplex PCR across 54 Vbeta, 13 Jbeta. TCRdb passed the immunoSEQ multiplex PCR reads through MiXCR, listing each CDR3 protein once. In the table there are about 190,000 distinct CDR3 sequences, under 97% of which are singletons.

The chain carries TRBV27 and TRBJ1-3, with D perhaps matching TRBD1 (5 bases). This receptor was obtained from a human donor with Susac syndrome. Sequencing was performed on CD4+ T cells from PBMCs. In DNA, the CDR3 is TGTGCCAGCAGTTTACGGACAAATTGGAACACCATATATTTT. It translates to CASSLRTNWNTIYF.